This T cell receptor (beta chain) was profiled in a study of regulatory T cells in long-lasting Graves disease. Ten or more counts support this clonotype. Building the TCR beta libraries relied on iRepertoire HTBI primers, and CDR3 regions underwent Arm-PCR. TCRdb fed the multiplex PCR reads into MiXCR, producing one record per CDR3 protein. This sample yields about 470,000 distinct CDR3 sequences, of which around 15% are seen a single time; 12% belongs to the top ten. CDR1 and CDR2 from the germline V gene are SEHNR and FQNEAQ (reference sequence). The trim removed 5 bases at V and 3 bases at J, leaving 7 bases unmatched. This CDR3 is 14 amino acids long. The time point here: newly diagnosed GD, antithyroid drugs for less than 3 months. The authors made the TCR library using RNA they extracted from PBMCs. A further study also used this sample, focusing on T cells in Graves' hyperthyroidism and ophthalmopathy.

The sequencing used peripheral blood mononuclear cells (PBMCs), collected at new diagnosis, from a patient treated with antithyroid drugs. The TCR was taken from a man in his forties or fifties with Graves disease. This sequence joins TRBV7-9 and TRBJ2-7, with 7 bases aligning to TRBD1. As DNA, the CDR3 is TGTGCCAGCAGCCCCGGGACAGACGTCTACGAGCAGTACTTC. This translates into CASSPGTDVYEQYF.